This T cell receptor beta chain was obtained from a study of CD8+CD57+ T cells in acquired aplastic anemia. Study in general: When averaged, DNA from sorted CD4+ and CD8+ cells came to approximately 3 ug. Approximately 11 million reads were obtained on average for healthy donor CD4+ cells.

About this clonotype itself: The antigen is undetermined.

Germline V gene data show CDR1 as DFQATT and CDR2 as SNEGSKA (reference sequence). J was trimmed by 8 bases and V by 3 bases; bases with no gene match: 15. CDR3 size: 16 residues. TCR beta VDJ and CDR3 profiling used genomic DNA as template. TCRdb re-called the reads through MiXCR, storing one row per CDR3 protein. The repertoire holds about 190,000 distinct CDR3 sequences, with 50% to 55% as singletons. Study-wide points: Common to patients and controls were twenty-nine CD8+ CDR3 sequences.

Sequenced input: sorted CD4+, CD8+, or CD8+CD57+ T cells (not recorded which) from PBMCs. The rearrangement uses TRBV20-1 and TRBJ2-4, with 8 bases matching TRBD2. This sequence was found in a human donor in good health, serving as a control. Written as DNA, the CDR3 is TGCAGTGCTAGTTCCCCAAGGACTAGCTTGAGATACATTCAGTACTTC. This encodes CSASSPRTSLRYIQYF.